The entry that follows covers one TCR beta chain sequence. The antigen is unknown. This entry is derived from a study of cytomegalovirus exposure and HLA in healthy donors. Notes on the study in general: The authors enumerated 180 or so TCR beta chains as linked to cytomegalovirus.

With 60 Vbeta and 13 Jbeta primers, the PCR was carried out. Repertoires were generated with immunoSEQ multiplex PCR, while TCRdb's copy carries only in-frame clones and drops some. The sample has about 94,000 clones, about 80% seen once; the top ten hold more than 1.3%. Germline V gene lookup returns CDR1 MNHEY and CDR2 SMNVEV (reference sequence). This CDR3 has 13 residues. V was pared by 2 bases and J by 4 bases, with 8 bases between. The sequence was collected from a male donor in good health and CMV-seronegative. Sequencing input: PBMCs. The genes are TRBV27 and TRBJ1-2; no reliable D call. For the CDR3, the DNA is TGTGCCAGCAGTTTAAAACGGTCCTATGGCTACACCTTC. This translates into CASSLKRSYGYTF.